The 28 T cell receptor beta chains below come from one sample, sequenced in a study of T cell responses to AZD1222 COVID-19 vaccine. Some clones are missing from TCRdb's copy, which holds only in-frame ones; the method was immunoSEQ multiplex PCR. The sample records over 110,000 clones, 80% to 95% being singletons. The specimen was peripheral blood, collected on day 0 of AZD1222 vaccination. These receptors originate from an adult in good health.

The CDR3 region has the DNA TGCAGCGTTGGACAGCTAGATCAGCCCCAGCATTTT. This encodes CSVGQLDQPQHF. The chain combines TRBV29-1 with TRBJ1-5; maybe TRBD1 (5 bases). CDR1 and CDR2 from the germline V gene are SQVTM and ANQGSEA. With 4 bases removed from V and 5 bases from J, the gap between germline ends came to 9 bases. CDR3 size: 12 residues.

The V gene is TRBV28, the J gene TRBJ2-1, with TRBD2 as a possible D gene (6 bases). This CDR3 spans 20 amino acids. V was pared by 6 bases and J by 6 bases, with 33 bases between. Germline V gene data show CDR1 as MDHEN and CDR2 as SYDVKM. CDR3 residues: CASRTLSPPLATPPGNEQFF. CDR3 coding DNA: TGTGCCAGCAGAACCCTCTCCCCCCCTCTAGCGACCCCCCCCGGCAATGAGCAGTTCTTC.

This clone was found once. The chain employs TRBV10-3 and TRBJ1-1; TRBD1 matches 7 bases. Looked up from germline, CDR1 is ENHRY and CDR2 is SYGVKD. The V and J ends lost 3 bases and 10 bases, in that order; junction bases with no gene match: 8. The CDR3 covers 13 residues. Here the CDR3 reads CAISDRQGFIAFF. In DNA, the CDR3 is TGTGCCATCAGTGATCGACAGGGATTCATAGCTTTCTTT.

This chain links TRBV6-5 with TRBJ2-5, with D perhaps given as TRBD1 or TRBD2 (5 bases each). Trimming stripped 4 bases from V and 3 bases from J, with 12 bases between. The germline CDR1 and CDR2 sequences are MNHEY and SVGAGI. This CDR3 spans 14 amino acids. Here the CDR3 reads CASSSLGAKETQYF. DNA of the CDR3: TGTGCCAGCAGTTCACTAGGGGCAAAAGAGACCCAGTACTTC.

This clone was observed a single time. This chain joins TRBV5-1 and TRBJ2-1, with 9 positions matching TRBD2. Germline lookup yields CDR1 SGHRS and CDR2 YFSETQ. The length of the CDR3 is 15 residues. V shed 4 bases, J shed 7 bases, and the junction held 9 bases outside the gene matches. CDR3 nucleotide sequence: TGCGCCAGCAGCCTTCTAGCGGGGTCTTATAATGAGCAGTTCTTC. Residues: CASSLLAGSYNEQFF.

This chain uses TRBV24-1 with TRBJ2-7, with 9 bases aligning to TRBD1. The V gene end was trimmed by 12 bases and the J gene end by 0 bases; junction bases not matched to a gene: 5. CDR3 size: 13 residues. Germline lookup yields CDR1 KGHDR and CDR2 SFDVKD. The CDR3 coding sequence is TGTGCCGCACAGGGGGCGAGCTCCTACGAGCAGTACTTC. Translated, it gives CAAQGASSYEQYF.

The chain employs TRBV18 and TRBJ1-1; the D gene is possibly TRBD1 (5 bases). The CDR3 sequence is 13 residues long. With 4 bases removed from V and 4 bases from J, the gap between germline ends came to 10 bases. CDR1 and CDR2 (germline): KGHSH, LQKENI. CDR3 amino acids: CASSRSGSTEAFF. In DNA form, the CDR3 reads TGTGCCAGCTCACGATCAGGGTCCACTGAAGCTTTCTTT.

V usage is TRBV25-1 and J usage is TRBJ2-1, with D perhaps TRBD2 (5 bases). Deletions cut 5 bases from V and 9 bases from J, with 14 bases between. The CDR3 has 13 residues. The germline V gene encodes CDR1 MGHDK and CDR2 SYGVNS. The CDR3 sequence is CASSTTRYLEQFF. CDR3 coding DNA: TGTGCCAGCAGTACAACTAGGTATCTTGAGCAGTTCTTC.

V usage is TRBV4-1 and J usage is TRBJ2-7, with 14 bases fitting TRBD2. Trimming at V came to 4 bases and at J to 0 bases, leaving 2 bases not matched to a gene. This CDR3 is 16 amino acids long. The germline V gene has CDR1 MGHRA and CDR2 YSYEKL. CDR3 bases: TGCGCCAGCAGCCTTGGGACTAGCGGGAGCTCCTACGAGCAGTACTTC. Residues: CASSLGTSGSSYEQYF.

The chain couples TRBV27 to TRBJ2-1, with D maybe TRBD2 (6 bases). Between the trimmed V and J ends, which lost 5 bases and 9 bases, there was a span of 11 bases. Germline values: CDR1 MNHEY, CDR2 SMNVEV (reference sequence). This CDR3 has 12 residues. The DNA for the CDR3 is TGTGCCAGCAGTCAAGCGGGTCTTGAGCAGTTCTTC. This encodes CASSQAGLEQFF.

J is TRBJ2-7 and V is TRBV9, with D unclear. This CDR3 has 14 residues. Germline-derived CDR1 and CDR2 are SGDLS and YYNGEE. V gave up 0 bases and J gave up 5 bases, with 12 bases separating them. CDR3 sequence: CASSVDRVAHEQYF. The CDR3 DNA reads TGTGCCAGCAGCGTAGATCGGGTTGCCCACGAGCAGTACTTC. Looking up the rest from reference TRBV9 and TRBJ2-7 gives the full variable domain: DSGVTQTPKHLITATGQRVTLRCSPRSGDLSVYWYQQSLDQGLQFLIQYYNGEERAKGNILERFSAQQFPDLHSELNLSSLELGDSALYFCASSVDRVAHEQYFGPGTRLTVT.

This rearrangement joins TRBV30 to TRBJ2-1; a possible D gene is TRBD2 (6 bases). The V end was cut by 5 bases, the J end by 1 base, with 15 bases between. From germline, CDR1 is GTSNPN and CDR2 SVGIG (reference sequence). This CDR3 has 15 amino acids. CDR3 sequence (DNA): TGTGCCTGGGCAATGACTAGTCGGTCCTACAATGAGCAGTTCTTC. It is translated as CAWAMTSRSYNEQFF.

The rearrangement joins TRBV6-5 to TRBJ1-5; D unresolved. The CDR3 is made up of 13 amino acids. The germline V and J ends were trimmed by 6 bases and 3 bases, with 9 bases remaining between them. Germline lookup yields CDR1 MNHEY and CDR2 SVGAGI. The DNA of the CDR3 is TGTGCCAGCAGCTTGGATTTCAATCAGCCCCAGCATTTT. Encoded protein: CASSLDFNQPQHF.

The chain employs TRBV6-5 and TRBJ2-3; a possible D gene is TRBD2 (6 bases). This CDR3 is built from 15 residues. The germline V gene has CDR1 MNHEY and CDR2 SVGAGI. V was pared by 8 bases and J by 0 bases, with 15 bases between. CDR3 sequence: CASSQTSTSTDTQYF. CDR3 sequence (DNA): TGTGCCAGCTCTCAAACTAGCACAAGCACAGATACGCAGTATTTT.

V usage is TRBV7-2 and J usage is TRBJ2-5; TRBD2 agrees at 8 bases. The CDR3 consists of 15 residues. The V segment lost 4 bases and the J segment 2 bases; nucleotides outside the gene matches: 6. Germline-derived CDR1 and CDR2 are SGHTA and FQGNSA. The CDR3 here is CASSWGRGGQETQYF. CDR3 DNA sequence: TGTGCCAGCAGCTGGGGACGGGGGGGGCAAGAGACCCAGTACTTC.

J is TRBJ2-1 and V is TRBV10-3; 7 bases are a match to TRBD2. Trimming took 6 bases from V and 8 from J; bases not matched to a gene: 7. CDR1 is ENHRY and CDR2 is SYGVKD in the germline V gene. The CDR3 has 13 amino acids. CDR3 nucleotides: TGTGCCATCAGCCAGCGGGATAGCGATGAGCAGTTCTTC. Translation: CAISQRDSDEQFF.

The J gene is TRBJ1-6, the V gene TRBV18, with D uncertain. V gave up 4 bases and J gave up 8 bases, with 12 bases separating them. Germline lookup yields CDR1 KGHSH and CDR2 LQKENI. The CDR3 loop spans 14 amino acids. The CDR3 here is CASSRSGDDSPLHF. CDR3 DNA: TGTGCCAGCTCACGATCCGGTGATGATTCACCCCTCCACTTT.

The rearrangement joins TRBV7-9 to TRBJ2-2; TRBD2 matches at 7 bases. The CDR3 runs to 16 residues. Germline CDR1 reads SEHNR; CDR2 reads FQNEAQ (reference sequence). Trimming removed 1 base from V and 3 bases from J; junction bases left unmatched: 5. CDR3 in amino acids: CASSLGGGSDTGELFF. CDR3 bases: TGTGCCAGCAGCTTAGGCGGCGGGAGTGACACCGGGGAGCTGTTTTTT.

CDR3 loop: CASSHWRDSYEQYF. The CDR3, as DNA: TGTGCCAGCAGCCACTGGCGAGATTCCTACGAGCAGTACTTC. V gene TRBV5-4 combines with J gene TRBJ2-7; D call uncertain. V lost 4 bases and J lost 1, with 12 bases in between. Germline lookup yields CDR1 SGHNT and CDR2 YYREEE (reference sequence). CDR3 length: 14 residues.

The chain couples TRBV5-1 to TRBJ1-1; perhaps TRBD1 as D (6 bases). The V gene lost 5 bases and the J gene lost 0 bases, with 14 bases spanning the gap. The CDR3 spans 15 residues. Germline-derived CDR1 and CDR2 are SGHRS and YFSETQ. Here the CDR3 reads CASRLNRALNTEAFF. CDR3 coding DNA: TGCGCCAGCAGGCTTAACAGGGCTTTGAACACTGAAGCTTTCTTT.

The CDR3 DNA follows: TGTGCCAGTAGTCAGAGAACAGAGCATTCACCCCTCCACTTT. Translation gives CASSQRTEHSPLHF. This rearrangement joins TRBV19 to TRBJ1-6; D remains unclear. The CDR3 covers 14 residues. Germline V lookup: CDR1 LNHDA, CDR2 SQIVND (reference sequence). V was trimmed by 5 bases and J by 8 bases, leaving 13 bases between them.

The V and J genes are TRBV7-2 and TRBJ1-1, with D hard to call. Germline loops: CDR1 SGHTA, CDR2 FQGNSA. The V end was cut by 3 bases, the J end by 1 base, with 9 bases between. This CDR3 is built from 14 residues. In nucleotides, the CDR3 is TGTGCCAGCAGCTTGCTACATTCGAACACTGAAGCTTTCTTT. Translation gives CASSLLHSNTEAFF.

The chain links TRBV25-1 to TRBJ1-2, with D possibly TRBD1 on 6 matching bases. Germline lookup yields CDR1 MGHDK and CDR2 SYGVNS. The V end was cut by 0 bases, the J end by 2 bases, with 10 bases between. This CDR3 spans 15 amino acids. CDR3 region: CASSEYRGPNYGYTF. In DNA form, the CDR3 reads TGTGCCAGCAGTGAATACAGGGGCCCCAACTATGGCTACACCTTC.

V and J are TRBV4-1 and TRBJ1-5; D perhaps matches TRBD1 (5 bases). Per germline, CDR1 MGHRA and CDR2 YSYEKL. V lost 2 bases and J lost 7, with 21 bases in between. This CDR3 is built from 17 residues. DNA for the CDR3: TGCGCCAGCAGCCAATTTGACCAGGGTATTAACCTACAGCCCCAGCATTTT. Protein product: CASSQFDQGINLQPQHF.

The chain recombines TRBV5-1 with TRBJ1-1; D gene uncertain. The CDR3 covers 14 residues. Germline V gene sequence: CDR1 SGHRS, CDR2 YFSETQ. Trimming shortened V by 0 bases and J by 0 bases, and 6 bases separated the two germline ends. The CDR3 DNA reads as TGCGCCAGCAGCTTGGACGGTCTGAACACTGAAGCTTTCTTT. Translating gives CASSLDGLNTEAFF.

The chain links TRBV5-6 to TRBJ1-5; 7 nucleotides agree with TRBD1. The CDR3 runs to 15 residues. Looked up from germline, CDR1 is SGHDT and CDR2 is YYEEEE. The junction had 6 bases not matched to a gene; V was cut back by 2 bases and J by 4 bases. The CDR3 sequence is CASSLWTGANQPQHF. The DNA of the CDR3 is TGTGCCAGCAGCTTATGGACAGGTGCAAATCAGCCCCAGCATTTT. Supplemented by reference TRBV5-6 and TRBJ1-5, the full variable domain reads DAGVTQSPTHLIKTRGQQVTLRCSPKSGHDTVSWYQQALGQGPQFIFQYYEEEERQRGNFPDRFSGHQFPNYSSELNVNALLLGDSALYLCASSLWTGANQPQHFGDGTRLSIL.

The V and J genes are TRBV11-2 and TRBJ1-4, with TRBD1 matching 11 bases. V trimming: 5 bases; J trimming: 6 bases; junction bases outside the gene matches: 2. The CDR3 extends over 14 amino acids. Germline-derived CDR1 and CDR2 are SGHAT and FQNNGV. As DNA, the CDR3 is TGTGCCAGCAGCCCGGACAGGGGGCATGAAAAACTGTTTTTT. It codes for CASSPDRGHEKLFF.

The rearrangement links TRBV7-8 to TRBJ1-2; 8 positions match TRBD1. The germline V gene encodes CDR1 SGHVS and CDR2 FQNEAQ. The CDR3 loop spans 14 amino acids. The ends lost 1 base at V and 6 bases at J; junction bases unmatched: 4. CDR3 nucleotides: TGTGCCAGCAGCTTAGGAGGACAGGGCAATGGCTACACCTTC. Its protein product is CASSLGGQGNGYTF. Supplemented by reference TRBV7-8 and TRBJ1-2, the full variable domain reads GAGVSQSPRYKVAKRGQDVALRCDPISGHVSLFWYQQALGQGPEFLTYFQNEAQLDKSGLPSDRFFAERPEGSVSTLKIQRTQQEDSAVYLCASSLGGQGNGYTFGSGTRLTVV.